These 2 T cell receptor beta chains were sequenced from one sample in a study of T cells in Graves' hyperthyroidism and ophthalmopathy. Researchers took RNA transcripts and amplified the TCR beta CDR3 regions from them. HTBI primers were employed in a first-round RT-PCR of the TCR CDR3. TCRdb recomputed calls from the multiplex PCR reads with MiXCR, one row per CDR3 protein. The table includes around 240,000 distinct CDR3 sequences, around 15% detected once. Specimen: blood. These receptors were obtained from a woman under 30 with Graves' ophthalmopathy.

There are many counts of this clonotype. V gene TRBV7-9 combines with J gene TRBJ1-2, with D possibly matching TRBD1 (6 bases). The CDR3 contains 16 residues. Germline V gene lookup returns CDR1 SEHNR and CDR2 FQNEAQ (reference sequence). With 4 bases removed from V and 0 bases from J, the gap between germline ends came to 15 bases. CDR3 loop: CASSSDRQPANYGYTF. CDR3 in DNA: TGTGCCAGCAGCTCCGACAGGCAGCCCGCTAACTATGGCTACACCTTC.

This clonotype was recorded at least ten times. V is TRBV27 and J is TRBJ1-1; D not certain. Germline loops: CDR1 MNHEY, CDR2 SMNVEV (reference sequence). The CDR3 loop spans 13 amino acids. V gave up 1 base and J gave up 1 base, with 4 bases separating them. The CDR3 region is CASSLWPNTEAFF. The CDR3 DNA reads TGTGCCAGCAGTTTATGGCCGAACACTGAAGCTTTCTTT.